Below, 8 T cell receptor beta chains from the same sample are listed, as sequenced in a study of T cells of healthy individuals. TCRdb processed the 5' RACE reads anew with MiXCR; each CDR3 protein has one entry. The sample shows some 85,000 distinct CDR3 sequences, about 5% of them seen only once. The receptors were sampled from a female donor in good health.

There are many counts of this clonotype. The chain combines TRBV7-9 with TRBJ2-3; D is undetermined. V was cut by 6 bases and J by 3 bases, with 4 bases left in between. This CDR3 region has 11 residues. CDR1 and CDR2 from the germline V gene are SEHNR and FQNEAQ (reference sequence). DNA of the CDR3: TGTGCCAGCAGGCTGACAGATACGCAGTATTTT. Translation gives CASRLTDTQYF.

The chain has TRBV7-8 and TRBJ1-2, with D perhaps TRBD1 (6 bases). The CDR3 loop spans 17 amino acids. V was cut by 1 base and J by 6 bases, with 21 bases left in between. Germline assignment: CDR1 SGHVS and CDR2 FQNEAQ. The DNA for the CDR3 is TGTGCCAGCAGCTTAGTTCGGTGGGGGGCAAGTAAGGATGGCTACACCTTC. It translates to CASSLVRWGASKDGYTF.

This clonotype occurred many times. The chain is built from TRBV4-1 and TRBJ2-7, with 14 bases that match TRBD2. CDR1 and CDR2 from the germline V gene are MGHRA and YSYEKL. Unmatched junction bases numbered 5, after V lost 4 bases and J lost 6 bases. CDR3 length: 15 residues. The CDR3 DNA sequence: TGCGCCAGCAGCCCTACGGGACTAGCGGGAGCCGAGCAGTACTTC. The encoded protein is CASSPTGLAGAEQYF.

In this sample, this clonotype turned up many times. CDR3 DNA sequence: TGCGCCAGCAGCCTAAGAGGGACAGGGGGCGCCTCCTCTGGGGCCAACGTCCTGACTTTC. Translated, it gives CASSLRGTGGASSGANVLTF. The genes are TRBV5-1 and TRBJ2-6, with 12 bases that match TRBD1. CDR1 SGHRS and CDR2 YFSETQ come from the germline V gene. J was trimmed by 0 bases and V by 4 bases; bases with no gene match: 11. The CDR3 is 20 residues long. Full variable domain (missing parts from reference TRBV5-1 and TRBJ2-6): KAGVTQTPRYLIKTRGQQVTLSCSPISGHRSVSWYQQTPGQGLQFLFEYFSETQRNKGNFPGRFSGRQFSNSRSEMNVSTLELGDSALYLCASSLRGTGGASSGANVLTFGAGSRLTVL.

This clonotype was counted between two and nine times. The chain carries TRBV7-9 and TRBJ2-1; possibly TRBD1 for D (6 bases). The germline V and J ends were trimmed by 6 bases and 3 bases, with 15 bases remaining between them. Germline CDR1 is SEHNR and CDR2 is FQNEAQ (reference sequence). The CDR3 runs 15 residues. As DNA, the CDR3 is TGTGCCAGCAGGGATCCGGGACAACTCTACAATGAGCAGTTCTTC. It translates to CASRDPGQLYNEQFF.

This clonotype was detected a few times. V and J are TRBV6-6 and TRBJ1-2; D is perhaps TRBD1 (5 bases). This CDR3 is 12 amino acids long. Germline assignment: CDR1 MNHNY and CDR2 SVGAGI (reference sequence). The DNA for the CDR3 is TGTGGTGCAGGGTCCGCCATCTATGGCTACACCTTC. This translates into CGAGSAIYGYTF.

At least ten counts were recorded for this clonotype. The rearrangement links TRBV4-2 to TRBJ1-4; no clear D gene. This CDR3 has 17 residues. Trimming left V 0 bases short and J 4 bases short, with 15 bases between. Germline V gives CDR1 LGHNA, CDR2 YNFKEQ. This CDR3 reads CASSQEGGTVLNEKLFF. CDR3 sequence (DNA): TGTGCCAGCAGCCAAGAAGGTGGAACAGTCCTTAATGAAAAACTGTTTTTT.

This clonotype was recorded at least ten times. V usage is TRBV29-1 and J usage is TRBJ2-1, with TRBD1 matching over 9 bases. The length of the CDR3 is 13 residues. V shed 3 bases and J 8 bases; nucleotides not matched to a gene: 5. Germline V gives CDR1 SQVTM, CDR2 ANQGSEA. The CDR3 region has the DNA TGCAGCGTTGACCGACAGGGGGAGGATGAGCAGTTCTTC. This encodes CSVDRQGEDEQFF.